The 3 T cell receptor beta chains presented below share a single source sample, sequenced in a study of blood T cells in healthy people across ages. Primed by a sample-barcoded 5' primer and a J-beta primer mix, a second PCR proceeded for roughly 6 to 12 cycles. TCRdb reprocessed the 5' RACE reads via MiXCR and lists one record per CDR3 protein. In the table there are roughly 680,000 distinct CDR3 sequences, 52% of which are singletons. Sample: blood. The receptors here all came from an elderly woman in good health.

The rearrangement links TRBV20-1 to TRBJ2-1, with a weak D call TRBD1 (6 bases). The length of the CDR3 is 13 residues. V was trimmed by 6 bases and J by 7 bases, leaving 16 bases between them. CDR1 is DFQATT and CDR2 is SNEGSKA in the germline V gene (reference sequence). In DNA, the CDR3 is TGCAGTGCCCTCCGACAGGCAGGGAATGAGCAGTTCTTC. This gives the protein CSALRQAGNEQFF.

This clonotype was detected only a few times. The chain recombines TRBV6-5 with TRBJ2-5; 11 bases map to TRBD1. This CDR3 contains 19 residues. The V gene end was trimmed by 2 bases and the J gene end by 0 bases; junction bases not matched to a gene: 11. CDR1 and CDR2 (germline): MNHEY, SVGAGI. The CDR3 here is CASSYPPTGQGAYQETQYF. CDR3 DNA: TGTGCCAGCAGTTACCCCCCCACCGGACAGGGGGCATACCAAGAGACCCAGTACTTC.

The rearrangement uses TRBV28 and TRBJ2-3; the D gene is possibly TRBD2 (6 bases). The germline gives CDR1 MDHEN, CDR2 SYDVKM. Trimming cost V 6 bases and J 12 bases, with 16 bases left between them. The CDR3 totals 12 residues. The CDR3 DNA reads TGTGCCAGCAGCCTACTTGGGGGGACTCAGTATTTT. Protein sequence: CASSLLGGTQYF.